This TCR beta chain came from a study of blood T cell repertoires in COVID-19. V was pared by 5 bases and J by 5 bases, with 17 bases of the junction left unmatched. The V gene's germline CDR1 is SEHNR and CDR2 FQNEAQ (reference sequence). CDR3 length: 17 amino acids. Repertoires were generated with immunoSEQ multiplex PCR, while TCRdb's copy carries only in-frame clones and drops some. The data contain some 160,000 clones, approximately 86% of them singletons. J is TRBJ2-5 and V is TRBV7-9, with TRBD1 matching 7 bases. The sequenced sample consisted of peripheral blood. The sequence was collected from a woman aged 80 or over with COVID-19, enrolled during active disease. In DNA form, the CDR3 reads TGTGCCAGCAGCCAGGGCTTACAGGGGCTCAAGAGGGAGACCCAGTACTTC. This codes for CASSQGLQGLKRETQYF.